What follows is one T cell receptor beta chain and its context. The CDR3 contains 15 residues. Trimming took off 7 bases at V and 4 bases at J, with 20 bases between the two ends. Germline lookup yields CDR1 LNHDA and CDR2 SQIVND (reference sequence). The data originate from a study of OX40 agonist ivuxolimab in advanced cancers. The data were produced by immunoSEQ multiplex PCR, yet TCRdb's version contains in-frame clones alone and is incomplete. The sample yields 70,000 or so clones, 90% seen once. The chain joins TRBV19 to TRBJ2-7; D is perhaps TRBD2 (6 bases). This material consisted of CD4+ or CD8+ T cells sorted from blood, taken in a trial of the OX40 agonist ivuxolimab. This clonotype was sampled from an adult with an advanced solid tumor such as melanoma, head and neck, liver or kidney cancer. The CDR3 region is CASTPTGRGAYEQYF. The CDR3 DNA reads as TGTGCCAGTACTCCTACCGGACGCGGGGCATACGAGCAGTACTTC.